This T cell receptor beta chain was profiled in a study of T-cell memory formation after mild COVID-19 (dated by TCRdb to about 2021). Regarding the research as a whole: TCR sequence clusters from the two donors were largely donor specific. The cohort comprised two young, previously healthy adult volunteers, one female and one male. Longitudinal TCRalpha and TCRbeta repertoire sequencing tracked T-cell clones expanding and contracting after mild COVID-19 in a couple of donors. Overall study results and their limits: Some responding clones were found in pre-infection memory, which suggests that pre-existing cross-reactive memory T cells took part in the SARS-CoV-2 response. Clones that contracted from day 15 to 85 showed balanced CD4/CD8 phenotypes, whereas a second wave of clones that expanded from day 15 to 37 leaned towards CD4+. Only a couple of mild cases were covered in the study, and larger cohorts including severe cases with pre-infection samples were considered necessary. Whether the second-wave clones peaking on day 37 were SARS-CoV-2 specific was not confirmed. Contracting CD4+ clones appeared mostly in the CM and EM memory subsets, whereas CD8+ clones were enriched in EMRA.

The listed sequencing device is Illumina NovaSeq 6000. Using 5'RACE with constant-segment primers, TCRalpha and TCRbeta cDNA libraries were constructed, with sample barcodes and unique molecular identifiers added in the process. Trizol reagent was used to extract RNA from every sample. Amplification of the libraries took two PCR steps, and the second step added a second sample barcode plus Illumina TruSeq adapters. Sequencing of the libraries was done on an Illumina NovaSeq, producing 2 x 150 bp paired-end reads. The authors' analysis ran thus. With migec v1.2.7, reads were demultiplexed and then collapsed into UMI-guided consensus sequences. With mixcr v2.1.11, UMI consensuses were aligned to TRA and TRB V and J templates and assembled into clonotypes. A clonotype was counted as expanded or contracted only if both edgeR and NoisET called the change significant, with noise models trained on biological replicates. edgeR calls used a false discovery rate-adjusted p below 0.01 and a log2 fold-change threshold of 1. PCA with hierarchical clustering of max-normalized trajectories of the 1000 most abundant clonotypes was used as exploratory dynamics analysis. Separately sequenced CD4+ and CD8+ repertoires were used to assign a CD4 or CD8 phenotype to each responding clone. Starting from the raw public reads, TCRdb applied fastp trimming at Q25, assembled clones with MiXCR and retained in-frame beta chains. Each record represents a unique CDR3 protein, reported with the most common genes and DNA among its rows. Clone size and V and J calls follow TCRdb, not the original study. For this sample there are about 320,000 distinct CDR3 sequences; roughly an eighth appear just once. Clones ranked in the top ten supply approximately 22% of the sample.

As concerns this clonotype: Its recognized antigen is unknown. Base qualities are not provided; no much larger clone lies one nucleotide away.

Including the terminal cysteine and phenylalanine, the CDR3 comprises 13 residues. The sequence is cut down to CDR3 DNA, 39 bases in frame from base 1. CDR1 MNHEY and CDR2 SVGAGI were looked up in the germline V gene. Between the V and J ends, shortened by 5 bases and 5 bases respectively, the junction contains 12 bases. PBMCs were isolated by Ficoll-Paque density gradient centrifugation. This receptor was obtained from a man aged 18 to 29 who had mild COVID-19 (a few samples of this study predate the infection). The sample titles of this study are shuffled in the database, so cell type and time point are left out; the donor was told from shared clones. The sample consisted of PBMCs or a T cell subset sorted from them (not recorded which). This sequence uses TRBV6-5 and TRBJ1-2, with no confidently assigned D gene. Read as DNA, the sequence is TGTGCCAGCAGTGACCGGACGGCTTATGGCTACACCTTC. Translation gives CASSDRTAYGYTF.